This T cell receptor (beta chain) originates from a study of blood T cells in healthy people across ages. General study findings and limits: With age, beta diversity per million T cells declined roughly linearly, significantly by about 40. Naive CD4+ cells and diversity were both higher in long-lived donors than in aged donors.

This clonotype has a handful of counts. No antigen is known for it. Through a sample-barcoded 5' primer and a J-beta primer mix, a second PCR was run for roughly 6 to 12 cycles. Every individual sample yielded 2.5 million or more paired-end reads (each containing CDR3). In TCRdb, the 5' RACE reads were re-called with MiXCR into one record per CDR3 protein. The data show about 510,000 distinct CDR3 sequences, with roughly a quarter seen just once and approximately 3.7% held by the top ten. This CDR3 has 14 amino acids. V lost 3 bases and J 3 bases, leaving 12 bases between the germline ends. Germline-derived CDR1 and CDR2 are ENHRY and SYGVKD. The same sample was also used in a study of T cells of mothers and their children. That study adds: M1S, a second-PCR primer, added sample barcodes and 2-4 random nucleotides.

This clonotype originated in a boy between 2 and 10 years old in good health. The material sequenced was blood. This sequence joins TRBV10-3 and TRBJ2-7; D unclear. The CDR3 spells CAISDFNANYEQYF. CDR3 in DNA: TGTGCCATCAGTGACTTCAATGCCAACTACGAGCAGTACTTC.